Shown below are 24 T cell receptor beta chains from a single sample sequenced in a study of blood T cell repertoires in COVID-19. Profiling relied on immunoSEQ multiplex PCR, and the TCRdb table lists in-frame clones only, not all of them. This table has about 240,000 clones, 86% appearing once. The specimen was peripheral blood. These receptors all stem from a man older than 75 with acute or convalescent COVID-19.

J is TRBJ1-4 and V is TRBV12-3 or TRBV12-4, with no clear D. The CDR3 is made up of 12 amino acids. Trimming removed 4 bases from V and 10 bases from J, with 10 bases in between. CDR3 bases: TGTGCCAGCAGTTCTAGACCCGGAAAACTGTTTTTT. Its translation is CASSSRPGKLFF.

V gene TRBV7-2 combines with J gene TRBJ1-5; no firm D call. The V end was cut by 1 base, the J end by 6 bases, with 7 bases between. Germline CDR1 is SGHTA and CDR2 is FQGNSA. This CDR3 comprises 13 residues. CDR3 residues: CASSLDRSQPQHF. CDR3 nucleotide sequence: TGTGCCAGCAGCTTAGATCGGAGTCAGCCCCAGCATTTT.

V and J are TRBV28 and TRBJ2-1; tentatively, D is TRBD1 (6 bases). The CDR3 covers 14 residues. The V and J ends lost 6 bases and 4 bases respectively, with 13 bases between them. Germline V gene sequence: CDR1 MDHEN, CDR2 SYDVKM. The DNA for the CDR3 is TGTGCCAGCAGCCCCGGACAGACTTACAATGAGCAGTTCTTC. Translated, it gives CASSPGQTYNEQFF.

The CDR3 loop reads CASSPRVSEKLFF. DNA of the CDR3: TGTGCCAGCTCACCCAGGGTATCGGAAAAACTGTTTTTT. This chain joins TRBV18 and TRBJ1-4; possibly TRBD1 for D (5 bases). Trimming shortened V by 3 bases and J by 8 bases, and 10 bases separated the two germline ends. In germline, CDR1 is KGHSH, CDR2 LQKENI. CDR3 length: 13 residues. The full variable domain, completed using reference TRBV18 and TRBJ1-4, is NAGVMQNPRHLVRRRGQEARLRCSPMKGHSHVYWYRQLPEEGLKFMVYLQKENIIDESGMPKERFSAEFPKEGPSILRIQQVVRGDSAAYFCASSPRVSEKLFFGSGTQLSVL.

This clone was found once. The rearrangement links TRBV5-8 to TRBJ1-2, with 9 bases that match TRBD1. Germline V lookup: CDR1 SGHTS, CDR2 YDEGEE. V dropped 6 bases and J dropped 3; count of bases not matched to a gene: 6. The CDR3 has 14 amino acids. The CDR3 spells CASNPGQGDYGYTF. CDR3 in DNA: TGTGCCAGCAACCCGGGACAGGGAGACTATGGCTACACCTTC. Full variable domain (outside the CDR3, taken from reference TRBV5-8 and TRBJ1-2): EAGVTQSPTHLIKTRGQQATLRCSPISGHTSVYWYQQALGLGLQFLLWYDEGEERNRGNFPPRFSGRQFPNYSSELNVNALELEDSALYLCASNPGQGDYGYTFGSGTRLTVV.

The rearrangement links TRBV28 to TRBJ1-4, with D unclear. Germline CDR1 MDHEN, CDR2 SYDVKM. V was shortened by 8 bases and J by 6 bases, with 7 bases between the two germline ends. The CDR3 runs to 11 residues. Here the CDR3 reads CASSSYEKLFF. CDR3 DNA sequence: TGTGCCAGCTCTTCTTATGAAAAACTGTTTTTT. The entire variable domain, with the rest obtained from reference TRBV28 and TRBJ1-4, is as follows: DVKVTQSSRYLVKRTGEKVFLECVQDMDHENMFWYRQDPGLGLRLIYFSYDVKMKEKGDIPEGYSVSREKKERFSLILESASTNQTSMYLCASSSYEKLFFGSGTQLSVL.

The chain employs TRBV5-1 and TRBJ2-7; D is unclear. Trimming took 1 base from V and 3 from J, leaving 14 bases between them. Germline V lookup: CDR1 SGHRS, CDR2 YFSETQ. This CDR3 region has 15 residues. The CDR3 reads CASSLLAPPGYEQYF. The CDR3 coding sequence is TGCGCCAGCAGCTTGTTAGCCCCGCCGGGCTACGAGCAGTACTTC.

This sequence joins TRBV4-1 and TRBJ1-4, with D unclear. Trimming left V 3 bases short and J 0 bases short, with 14 bases between. Per the germline V gene, CDR1 is MGHRA and CDR2 is YSYEKL. CDR3 length: 17 residues. The CDR3 region is CASSQSPSPATNEKLFF. CDR3 DNA sequence: TGCGCCAGCAGCCAGTCCCCCTCACCGGCAACTAATGAAAAACTGTTTTTT.

This sequence joins TRBV7-9 and TRBJ1-6, with D possibly TRBD1 on 6 matching bases. With 5 bases removed from V and 8 bases from J, the gap between germline ends came to 10 bases. Germline V CDR1 and CDR2: SEHNR, FQNEAQ (reference sequence). The length of the CDR3 is 13 residues. CDR3 loop: CASSLRQDSPLHF. Written as DNA, the CDR3 is TGTGCCAGCAGCCTAAGACAGGATTCACCCCTCCACTTT.

The V and J genes are TRBV7-2 and TRBJ1-2, with 8 nucleotides matching TRBD1. The CDR3 contains 15 residues. Germline V gene data show CDR1 as SGHTA and CDR2 as FQGNSA. Trimming took 5 bases from V and 2 from J; bases not matched to a gene: 7. CDR3 sequence (DNA): TGTGCCAGCAGCCCCCAGGGGGCAGCGAACTATGGCTACACCTTC. It is translated as CASSPQGAANYGYTF.

The rearrangement joins TRBV19 to TRBJ1-4; D gene ambiguous. CDR1 and CDR2 (germline): LNHDA, SQIVND (reference sequence). The CDR3 covers 9 residues. Trimming stripped 9 bases from V and 10 bases from J, with 6 bases between. The CDR3, as DNA: TGTGCCAGGCGGGGAAAACTGTTTTTT. It translates to CARRGKLFF. The full variable domain, completed using reference TRBV19 and TRBJ1-4, is DGGITQSPKYLFRKEGQNVTLSCEQNLNHDAMYWYRQDPGQGLRLIYYSQIVNDFQKGDIAEGYSVSREKKESFPLTVTSAQKNPTAFYLCARRGKLFFGSGTQLSVL.

The CDR3 DNA is TGTGCCAGTAGTATCCGGACAGGATCGAACACCGGGGAGCTGTTTTTT. Translation: CASSIRTGSNTGELFF. The chain joins TRBV19 to TRBJ2-2; TRBD1 agrees at 7 bases. J gave up 0 bases and V 3 bases, and 4 bases lay outside the gene matches. This CDR3 is built from 16 residues. Per germline, CDR1 LNHDA and CDR2 SQIVND (reference sequence).

The V and J genes are TRBV7-2 and TRBJ2-7; maybe TRBD1 (6 bases). Germline loops: CDR1 SGHTA, CDR2 FQGNSA. V gave up 4 bases and J gave up 2 bases, with 12 bases separating them. The CDR3 is 14 amino acids. Written as DNA, the CDR3 is TGTGCCAGCAGCTCCGGGACACGCGCCTACGAGCAGTACTTC. Amino acids: CASSSGTRAYEQYF.

This rearrangement joins TRBV6-1 to TRBJ2-3; maybe TRBD2 (7 bases). This CDR3 spans 16 amino acids. The V end was cut by 2 bases, the J end by 4 bases, with 16 bases between. Per the germline V gene, CDR1 is MNHNS and CDR2 is SASEGT. The CDR3 bases are TGTGCCAGCAGTGAAAGACGGGGGGCGCGGGCAGATACGCAGTATTTT. The encoded protein is CASSERRGARADTQYF.

V usage is TRBV27 and J usage is TRBJ1-5, with a weak D call TRBD1 (5 bases). This CDR3 is 16 amino acids long. The V end lost 1 base, the J end lost 4 bases, and 14 bases lay between the germline ends. Germline assignment: CDR1 MNHEY and CDR2 SMNVEV (reference sequence). CDR3 DNA sequence: TGTGCCAGCAGTTTATGGGGGGGAACAGAAAATCAGCCCCAGCATTTT. Residues: CASSLWGGTENQPQHF.

The rearrangement uses TRBV18 and TRBJ2-7; the match to TRBD1 covers 8 bases. CDR1 KGHSH and CDR2 LQKENI come from the germline V gene. V lost 6 bases and J lost 5; bases outside the gene matches: 6. The CDR3 runs 13 residues. The CDR3 DNA sequence: TGTGCCAGCTCCCCGCTGGACAGGGACGAGCAGTACTTC. As protein: CASSPLDRDEQYF.

V usage is TRBV5-4 and J usage is TRBJ2-5; D is uncertain. Germline V gene sequence: CDR1 SGHNT, CDR2 YYREEE (reference sequence). The CDR3 has 16 residues. Deletions cut 3 bases from V and 2 bases from J, with 17 bases between. Written as DNA, the CDR3 is TGTGCCAGCAGCTCACCCCTTGAGAGCGCACAAGAGACCCAGTACTTC. Translated, it gives CASSSPLESAQETQYF.

The chain carries TRBV6-5 and TRBJ2-7; the D gene is possibly TRBD1 (5 bases). V dropped 5 bases and J dropped 7 bases, with 15 bases sitting between them. The CDR3 consists of 13 residues. Looked up from germline, CDR1 is MNHEY and CDR2 is SVGAGI. The CDR3 nucleotides read TGTGCCAGCAGTCTGGGGCAAAGGCAGGAGCAGTACTTC. It yields the protein CASSLGQRQEQYF.

The CDR3: CASSSLGEGNEQFF. The CDR3 DNA sequence: TGCGCCAGCAGCTCCCTGGGCGAGGGCAATGAGCAGTTCTTC. The chain recombines TRBV5-1 with TRBJ2-1; maybe TRBD2 (5 bases). The CDR3 is 14 residues long. The germline CDR1 and CDR2 sequences are SGHRS and YFSETQ. V lost 3 bases, J lost 6 bases, and 13 bases lay in between.

This clone was seen once. The rearrangement joins TRBV7-2 to TRBJ1-2; D ambiguous. The CDR3 is 14 residues long. Trimming pared 3 bases from V and 4 bases from J, leaving 12 bases between. Germline V lookup: CDR1 SGHTA, CDR2 FQGNSA. The CDR3 DNA is TGTGCCAGCAGCTTTCTCGGGTCCGCCTATGGCTACACCTTC. This gives the protein CASSFLGSAYGYTF.

The chain uses TRBV4-2 and TRBJ1-1; 10 bases line up with TRBD1. The CDR3 has 15 amino acids. Losses at the gene ends were 0 bases for V and 6 bases for J; bases not matched to a gene: 4. Germline V gene lookup returns CDR1 LGHNA and CDR2 YNFKEQ. Here the CDR3 reads CASSQDGTGVAEAFF. CDR3 nucleotides: TGTGCCAGCAGCCAAGACGGGACAGGGGTAGCTGAAGCTTTCTTT.

As to this clone: This CDR3 is also generated by other DNA sequences in the sample. The CDR3 DNA is TGTGCCAGCAGAAACAGGGGCGATAATTCACCCCTCCACTTT. Its protein is CASRNRGDNSPLHF. The rearrangement links TRBV6-5 to TRBJ1-6, with 7 bases that match TRBD1. The J segment lost 5 bases and the V segment lost 6 bases, leaving 4 bases of the junction unmatched. Germline V gene data show CDR1 as MNHEY and CDR2 as SVGAGI. The CDR3 runs to 14 residues.

The rearrangement links TRBV28 to TRBJ1-1; D uncertain. With 4 bases removed from V and 7 bases from J, the gap between germline ends came to 19 bases. There are 15 residues in the CDR3. CDR1 and CDR2 (germline): MDHEN, SYDVKM. The CDR3 nucleotides read TGTGCCAGCAGTTCAGGAGGAGGTAACGTCCGTGAAGCTTTCTTT. It is translated as CASSSGGGNVREAFF. Full variable domain (missing parts from reference TRBV28 and TRBJ1-1): DVKVTQSSRYLVKRTGEKVFLECVQDMDHENMFWYRQDPGLGLRLIYFSYDVKMKEKGDIPEGYSVSREKKERFSLILESASTNQTSMYLCASSSGGGNVREAFFGQGTRLTVV.

V gene TRBV19 combines with J gene TRBJ2-1; a possible D gene is TRBD2 (5 bases). CDR1 is LNHDA, CDR2 SQIVND, per germline (reference sequence). The V and J ends lost 2 bases and 0 bases respectively, with 8 bases between them. There are 15 residues in the CDR3. The CDR3 region has the DNA TGTGCCAGTAGTATACAAGCGGTCTCCTACAATGAGCAGTTCTTC. It encodes CASSIQAVSYNEQFF.